This T cell receptor (beta chain) was captured by sequencing in a study of graft-versus-host responses after intestinal transplantation. On the study more broadly: As for transplant type, recipients had multivisceral, liver-intestinal, or isolated intestinal grafts.

This clone was recorded only once. The antigen remains undetermined. Points from the study as a whole: The recipient marrow held GvH clones, and some of them showed up first in ileum or blood. High graft-versus-host to host-versus-graft clonal ratios were seen in allografts of patients with graft-donor T cell macrochimerism.

With V trimmed by 5 bases and J by 0 bases, 3 bases remained unmatched. Germline values: CDR1 LGHNT, CDR2 FRNRAP. The CDR3 length is 16 residues. The data were produced by immunoSEQ multiplex PCR, yet TCRdb's version contains in-frame clones alone and is incomplete. The top ten clones hold roughly 0.2% of a sample with around 110,000 clones, less than 95% of them seen once. The sequencing here drew on unstimulated CD4+ T cells sorted from spleen or lymph node cells, taken before intestinal transplant. The clonotype was recovered from a human donor who received an intestinal transplant. The chain combines TRBV12-5 with TRBJ1-6, with 8 positions matching TRBD1. CDR3 in amino acids: CASGPDRVSYNSPLHF. CDR3 DNA sequence: TGTGCTAGTGGTCCGGACAGGGTCTCCTATAATTCACCCCTCCACTTT.